The next 23 T cell receptor beta chains were all read from a single sample in a study of spatial heterogeneity in lung cancer. TCRdb analysed the 5' RACE reads with MiXCR anew, one entry per CDR3 protein. The sample consists of about 47,000 distinct CDR3 sequences, less than 9.5% of them appearing once. Sample time point: blood at routine non-recurrence follow-up after resection. Unsorted whole RNA samples from tumor, nontumor lung or frozen PBMC were sequenced. Sequences were derived from PBMCs, sampled at follow-up. These receptors all stem from a female donor with early-stage non-small cell lung cancer.

This clonotype was seen repeatedly, ten times or more. CDR3 sequence: CASSWDLMQTQYF. CDR3 sequence (DNA): TGCGCCAGCAGCTGGGACCTCATGCAGACCCAGTACTTC. The chain combines TRBV5-1 with TRBJ2-5; TRBD1 or TRBD2 may be the D gene (5 bases each). CDR1 is SGHRS, CDR2 YFSETQ, per germline. The germline V and J ends were trimmed by 3 bases and 6 bases, with 12 bases remaining between them. The CDR3 runs 13 residues. The full variable domain, in which reference TRBV5-1 and TRBJ2-5 provide the parts outside the CDR3, is KAGVTQTPRYLIKTRGQQVTLSCSPISGHRSVSWYQQTPGQGLQFLFEYFSETQRNKGNFPGRFSGRQFSNSRSEMNVSTLELGDSALYLCASSWDLMQTQYFGPGTRLLVL.

The sample holds many counts of this clonotype. V gene TRBV4-1 combines with J gene TRBJ2-3; D is ambiguous. The CDR3 is 17 residues long. Germline CDR1 is MGHRA and CDR2 is YSYEKL. With 5 bases removed from V and 2 bases from J, the gap between germline ends came to 20 bases. The DNA for the CDR3 is TGCGCCAGCAGCTCACTGTGGCTAGTCGATAACACAGATACGCAGTATTTT. As protein: CASSSLWLVDNTDTQYF.

This clonotype was seen ten or more times. The chain links TRBV20-1 to TRBJ2-3, with 9 positions matching TRBD1. After removal of 5 bases from V and 5 bases from J, the junction contained 8 bases not matched to a gene. The CDR3 totals 14 residues. In germline, CDR1 is DFQATT, CDR2 SNEGSKA (reference sequence). The CDR3 protein is CSAPRTGEGDTQYF. CDR3 DNA sequence: TGCAGTGCTCCTCGGACAGGGGAGGGAGATACGCAGTATTTT.

This clonotype was observed at least ten times. The chain carries TRBV20-1 and TRBJ1-1; D not resolved. The CDR3 runs 13 residues. Germline CDR1 is DFQATT and CDR2 is SNEGSKA (reference sequence). The ends were cut back, 1 base at V and 5 bases at J, with 11 bases in the middle. CDR3 DNA: TGCAGTGCTAGAGGCCCGAAGGTGACTGAAGCTTTCTTT. This translates into CSARGPKVTEAFF.

The rearrangement joins TRBV5-1 to TRBJ2-7; D may be TRBD1 (6 bases). The germline V gene encodes CDR1 SGHRS and CDR2 YFSETQ. CDR3 size: 16 residues. The V gene lost 4 bases and the J gene lost 1 base, with 18 bases spanning the gap. Here the CDR3 DNA reads TGCGCCAGCAGCCCGGTTTACAGGGCGATGTCCTACGAGCAGTACTTC. It codes for CASSPVYRAMSYEQYF.

This clonotype was observed a few times. The V and J genes are TRBV2 and TRBJ2-7; D is perhaps TRBD1 or TRBD2 (6 bases each). The CDR3 has 15 amino acids. Per germline, CDR1 SNHLY and CDR2 FYNNEI. With 6 bases removed from V and 3 bases from J, the gap between germline ends came to 18 bases. As DNA, the CDR3 is TGTGCCAGCAGCAATGGGGGCTCCGGGGGCTACGAGCAGTACTTC. This sequence encodes CASSNGGSGGYEQYF.

The V call is TRBV7-2, the J call TRBJ2-5, with TRBD2 matching over 8 bases. With 5 bases clipped from V and 5 bases from J, the junction kept 10 bases outside the gene matches. The length of the CDR3 is 15 residues. Germline loops: CDR1 SGHTA, CDR2 FQGNSA. CDR3 nucleotide sequence: TGTGCCAGCAGCGGATCTAGCGGGTTAAGGGAGACCCAGTACTTC. Translated: CASSGSSGLRETQYF.

This clonotype was seen ten or more times. The chain recombines TRBV6-2 or TRBV6-3 with TRBJ2-2; possibly TRBD1 or TRBD2 for D (5 bases each). The length of the CDR3 is 14 residues. Trimming left V 7 bases short and J 6 bases short, with 15 bases between. Per germline, CDR1 MNHEY and CDR2 SVGEGT. The CDR3 is CASKGLGGPGELFF. The CDR3 region has the DNA TGTGCCAGCAAGGGGCTAGGCGGGCCCGGGGAGCTGTTTTTT.

In this sample, this clonotype turned up a few times. This rearrangement joins TRBV7-2 to TRBJ2-3, with a tentative D call TRBD2 (6 bases). The CDR3 runs to 16 residues. Between the trimmed V and J ends, which lost 5 bases and 4 bases, there was a span of 19 bases. Germline CDR1 and CDR2: SGHTA and FQGNSA. DNA for the CDR3: TGTGCCAGCAGCCAGGCCCGGCGGGACCGGGCAGATACGCAGTATTTT. Its translation is CASSQARRDRADTQYF. Full variable domain (rest looked up from reference TRBV7-2 and TRBJ2-3): GAGVSQSPSNKVTEKGKDVELRCDPISGHTALYWYRQSLGQGLEFLIYFQGNSAPDKSGLPSDRFSAERTGGSVSTLTIQRTQQEDSAVYLCASSQARRDRADTQYFGPGTRLTVL.

This clonotype was detected many times. The chain couples TRBV5-1 to TRBJ2-5; the match to TRBD2 covers 7 bases. There are 15 residues in the CDR3. The germline V gene encodes CDR1 SGHRS and CDR2 YFSETQ. V trimming: 0 bases; J trimming: 2 bases; junction bases outside the gene matches: 4. In DNA form, the CDR3 reads TGCGCCAGCAGCTTGGAACCAGCGGGGCAAGAGACCCAGTACTTC. It encodes CASSLEPAGQETQYF.

This clonotype was seen many times. Written as DNA, the CDR3 is TGTGCCAGCAGCTTTGGAGAGAACACTGAAGCTTTCTTT. This gives the protein CASSFGENTEAFF. The chain has TRBV7-3 and TRBJ1-1, with D unclear. The CDR3 length is 13 residues. V gave up 3 bases and J gave up 1 base, with 6 bases separating them. Per the germline V gene, CDR1 is SGHTA and CDR2 is FQGTGA.

This clonotype has more than one count but fewer than ten. J is TRBJ1-1 and V is TRBV7-6; TRBD1 matches 8 bases. Per the germline V gene, CDR1 is SGHVS and CDR2 is FNYEAQ. This CDR3 has 15 residues. After removal of 1 base from V and 5 bases from J, the junction contained 6 bases not matched to a gene. CDR3 sequence reads: CASSLESQGATEAFF. The CDR3 region has the DNA TGTGCCAGCAGCTTAGAGTCTCAGGGGGCGACTGAAGCTTTCTTT.

In this sample, this clonotype turned up a few times. The junction differs from germline at one of its ends, possibly a read error. The chain joins TRBV27 to TRBJ2-7, with 9 bases matching TRBD1. The germline V gene has CDR1 MNHEY and CDR2 SMNVEV (reference sequence). The length of the CDR3 is 15 residues. In nucleotides, the CDR3 is TGTGCCAGCAGTGTATCCGGGACAGGGTTCTACGAGCAGTACTTC. Its translation is CASSVSGTGFYEQYF.

This clonotype was seen more than once but under ten times. The CDR3 DNA sequence: TGTGCCAGCAGCTTCCGTAGCGGGGCTGGGGAGCTGTTTTTT. This codes for CASSFRSGAGELFF. This sequence joins TRBV7-3 and TRBJ2-2; 8 nucleotides match TRBD2. The V segment lost 3 bases and the J segment 8 bases; nucleotides outside the gene matches: 5. CDR3 length: 14 amino acids. The germline CDR1 and CDR2 sequences are SGHTA and FQGTGA.

This clonotype was counted at least ten times. The chain has TRBV18 and TRBJ2-3; D perhaps matches TRBD2 (6 bases). Germline V lookup: CDR1 KGHSH, CDR2 LQKENI. The V end was cut by 6 bases, the J end by 4 bases, with 14 bases between. The CDR3 has 14 residues. The CDR3 DNA follows: TGTGCCAGCTCTCCCGGGGGAGGTCCAGATACGCAGTATTTT. Protein product: CASSPGGGPDTQYF.

This clonotype came up many times. J is TRBJ2-4 and V is TRBV28; 10 positions match TRBD2. The V gene's germline CDR1 is MDHEN and CDR2 SYDVKM. CDR3 length: 18 amino acids. V dropped 4 bases and J dropped 1; count of bases not matched to a gene: 10. The CDR3 region is CASSSLAGAFLAKNIQYF. CDR3 in DNA: TGTGCCAGCAGTTCCCTAGCGGGGGCCTTCTTGGCCAAAAACATTCAGTACTTC.

This clonotype was seen at least ten times. This rearrangement joins TRBV7-2 to TRBJ1-5; D is uncertain. The ends were cut back, 3 bases at V and 4 bases at J, with 13 bases in the middle. The CDR3 is 15 amino acids. The V gene's germline CDR1 is SGHTA and CDR2 FQGNSA. CDR3 sequence reads: CASSFGGTNNQPQHF. CDR3 coding DNA: TGTGCCAGCAGCTTCGGCGGAACTAATAATCAGCCCCAGCATTTT.

This clonotype was recorded many times. This chain uses TRBV28 with TRBJ1-2; possible D gene TRBD1, 5 bases. V dropped 2 bases and J dropped 4 bases, with 14 bases sitting between them. The length of the CDR3 is 15 residues. In germline, CDR1 is MDHEN, CDR2 SYDVKM. CDR3 amino acids: CASSLIFREGYGYTF. CDR3 sequence (DNA): TGTGCCAGCAGTTTAATTTTCAGGGAAGGCTATGGCTACACCTTC.

This clonotype was observed many times. The V gene is TRBV5-1, the J gene TRBJ2-3; 8 bases match TRBD1. The germline gives CDR1 SGHRS, CDR2 YFSETQ. Trimming took 4 bases from V and 1 from J; bases not matched to a gene: 8. This CDR3 has 16 residues. The CDR3 reads CASSRGQGRGTDTQYF. The CDR3 region has the DNA TGCGCCAGCAGCCGTGGACAGGGACGGGGCACAGATACGCAGTATTTT.

The sample holds many counts of this clonotype. This chain joins TRBV19 and TRBJ2-5; no clear D gene. CDR1 LNHDA and CDR2 SQIVND come from the germline V gene (reference sequence). V was cut by 0 bases and J by 5 bases, with 4 bases left in between. The CDR3 length is 12 residues. The CDR3 is CASSIDEETQYF. The CDR3 DNA reads TGTGCCAGTAGTATAGATGAGGAGACCCAGTACTTC.

The sample holds many counts of this clonotype. This rearrangement joins TRBV5-1 to TRBJ2-7; TRBD1 might be the D (6 bases). The CDR3 spans 17 residues. Trimming stripped 1 base from V and 3 bases from J, with 20 bases between. The V gene's germline CDR1 is SGHRS and CDR2 YFSETQ. CDR3 in DNA: TGCGCCAGCAGCTTGCATATACAGCAGGACAGTCTCTACGAGCAGTACTTC. It specifies CASSLHIQQDSLYEQYF.

This clonotype has just a few counts. The chain is built from TRBV20-1 and TRBJ1-1; D is undetermined. Germline-derived CDR1 and CDR2 are DFQATT and SNEGSKA (reference sequence). V was trimmed by 7 bases and J by 1 base, leaving 7 bases between them. This CDR3 contains 11 residues. The CDR3 DNA reads TGCAGTGGGACGAGGAACACTGAAGCTTTCTTT. It yields the protein CSGTRNTEAFF.

The chain joins TRBV7-2 to TRBJ2-4; D gene uncertain. CDR3 length equals 16 residues. V was clipped by 0 bases and J by 5 bases, with 14 bases between them. CDR1 and CDR2 (germline): SGHTA, FQGNSA. The CDR3 loop reads CASSLAPPRPQNIQYF. As DNA, the CDR3 is TGTGCCAGCAGCTTAGCGCCCCCACGTCCCCAAAACATTCAGTACTTC.